This TCR beta chain was identified during a study of shared clonotypes between healthy human individuals. CD45RO negativity and positive selection for CCR7 defined naive CD8 cells, a population that excluded terminally differentiated effector memory CD45RA+ cells. Per the germline V gene, CDR1 is SGHDN and CDR2 is FVKESK. The CDR3 is 16 residues long. After removal of 3 bases from V and 4 bases from J, the junction contained 8 bases not matched to a gene. Sequencing used immunoSEQ multiplex PCR; TCRdb keeps in-frame clones, though not all of them. The sample shows hundreds of thousands of clones, around 96% of them seen only once.

The sequence derives from a woman aged 25 to 45 in good health. The rearrangement links TRBV14 to TRBJ1-4; 7 bases are shared with TRBD1. Sequenced input: naive CD8+ T cells sorted from blood. The CDR3 DNA reads TGTGCCAGCAGCCAGATTGGGGGACAGATTAATGAAAAACTGTTTTTT. It yields the protein CASSQIGGQINEKLFF. Together with reference TRBV14 and TRBJ1-4, the CDR3 gives the full variable domain: EAGVTQFPSHSVIEKGQTVTLRCDPISGHDNLYWYRRVMGKEIKFLLHFVKESKQDESGMPNNRFLAERTGGTYSTLKVQPAELEDSGVYFCASSQIGGQINEKLFFGSGTQLSVL.